The clone carrying this T cell receptor (beta chain) was counted at least ten times. Its antigen is currently unknown. The data are from a study of metastatic and nonmetastatic thyroid tumors. Whole-study context: Comparative analysis of repertoires was undertaken across blood and tumor or nodule tissue obtained from malignant and benign thyroid patients. Study findings and constraints: Benign nodules reportedly had significantly lower TCR beta diversity than malignant thyroid tumors in blood and tumor.

This CDR3 comprises 19 residues. Losses at the gene ends were 0 bases for V and 5 bases for J; bases not matched to a gene: 20. Germline V gene lookup returns CDR1 DFQATT and CDR2 SNEGSKA (reference sequence). Thyroid surgery took place with no prior treatment in any patient. The authors' processing: Researchers built a distant-metastasis classifier for papillary thyroid cancer that drew on CDR3 differences across clinicopathological groups. TCRdb re-called clones from the PCR reads using MiXCR. The V and J calls, along with clone size, are taken from TCRdb and not from the paper's own processing. The sample carries 43,000 or so clones, roughly 15% recorded once.

This TCR came from a female donor with papillary thyroid cancer or a benign thyroid nodule (not recorded which). Some clones in this sample may be carry-over from other donors' samples. Sequenced: blood. The J gene is TRBJ2-5, the V gene TRBV20-1; 8 bases fit TRBD2. The DNA of the CDR3 is TGCAGTGCTAGAGATTTGGATGGGGGTACAACCCTAGCGGGTGAGACCCAGTACTTC. Protein: CSARDLDGGTTLAGETQYF.